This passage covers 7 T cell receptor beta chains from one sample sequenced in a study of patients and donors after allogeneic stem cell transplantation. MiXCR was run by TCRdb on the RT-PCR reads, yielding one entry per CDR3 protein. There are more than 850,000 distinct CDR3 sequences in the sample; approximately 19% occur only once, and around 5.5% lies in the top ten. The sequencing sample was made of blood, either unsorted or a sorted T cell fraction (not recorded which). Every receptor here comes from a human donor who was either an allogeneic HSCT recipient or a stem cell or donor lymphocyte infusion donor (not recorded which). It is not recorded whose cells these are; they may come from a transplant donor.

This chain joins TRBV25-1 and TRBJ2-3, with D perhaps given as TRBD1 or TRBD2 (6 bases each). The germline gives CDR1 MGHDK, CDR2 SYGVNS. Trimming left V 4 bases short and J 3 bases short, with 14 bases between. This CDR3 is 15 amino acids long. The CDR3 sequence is CASSGGGPGTDTQYF. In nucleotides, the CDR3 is TGTGCCAGCAGTGGTGGGGGGCCTGGAACAGATACGCAGTATTTT.

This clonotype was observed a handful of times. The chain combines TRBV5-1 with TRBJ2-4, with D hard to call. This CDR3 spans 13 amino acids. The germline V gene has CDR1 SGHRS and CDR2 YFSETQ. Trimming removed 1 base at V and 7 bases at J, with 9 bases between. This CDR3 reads CASSLYSSNIQYF. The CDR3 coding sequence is TGCGCCAGCAGCTTGTACAGTTCGAACATTCAGTACTTC.

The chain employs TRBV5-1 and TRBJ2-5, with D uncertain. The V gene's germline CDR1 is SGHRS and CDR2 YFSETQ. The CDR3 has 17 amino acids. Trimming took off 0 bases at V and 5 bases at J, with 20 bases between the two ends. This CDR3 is CASSLGYGSTRWETQYF. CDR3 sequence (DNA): TGCGCCAGCAGCTTGGGGTACGGCTCAACAAGGTGGGAGACCCAGTACTTC.

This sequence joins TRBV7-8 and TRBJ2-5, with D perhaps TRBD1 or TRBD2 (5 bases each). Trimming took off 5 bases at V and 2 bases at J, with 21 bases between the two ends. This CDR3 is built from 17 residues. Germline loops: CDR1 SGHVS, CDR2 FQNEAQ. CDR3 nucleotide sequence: TGTGCCAGCAGCCTACTTGGGACGGGACGCCTACAAGAGACCCAGTACTTC. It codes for CASSLLGTGRLQETQYF.

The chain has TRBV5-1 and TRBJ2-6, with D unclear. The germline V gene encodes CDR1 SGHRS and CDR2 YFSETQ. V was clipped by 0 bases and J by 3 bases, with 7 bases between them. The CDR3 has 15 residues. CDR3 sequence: CASSLVTNGANVLTF. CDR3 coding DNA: TGCGCCAGCAGCTTGGTGACGAATGGGGCCAACGTCCTGACTTTC. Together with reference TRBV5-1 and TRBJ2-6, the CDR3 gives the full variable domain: KAGVTQTPRYLIKTRGQQVTLSCSPISGHRSVSWYQQTPGQGLQFLFEYFSETQRNKGNFPGRFSGRQFSNSRSEMNVSTLELGDSALYLCASSLVTNGANVLTFGAGSRLTVL.

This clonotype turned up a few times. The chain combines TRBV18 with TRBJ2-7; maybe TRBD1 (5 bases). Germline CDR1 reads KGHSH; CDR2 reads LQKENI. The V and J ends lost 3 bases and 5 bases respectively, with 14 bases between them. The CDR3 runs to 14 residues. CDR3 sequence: CASSPLGQADEQYF. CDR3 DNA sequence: TGTGCCAGCTCACCTCTGGGGCAGGCCGACGAGCAGTACTTC.

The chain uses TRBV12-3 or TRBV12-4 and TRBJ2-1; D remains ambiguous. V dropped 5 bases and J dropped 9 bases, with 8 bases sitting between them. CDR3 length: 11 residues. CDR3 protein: CASSAETEQFF. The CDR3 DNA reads TGTGCCAGCAGTGCAGAGACTGAGCAGTTCTTC.